A selection of T cell receptor beta chains follows, all from one sample in a study of blood T cell repertoires in COVID-19. TCRdb's table, derived via immunoSEQ multiplex PCR, lists solely in-frame clones and lacks some. Seen here are 120,000 to 150,000 clones, approximately 83% observed once, and the top ten hold about 8%. Input material: peripheral blood. These TCRs come from a woman aged 55-70 years with COVID-19, enrolled during active disease. CDR3s include the opening cysteine and the closing phenylalanine or tryptophan. D genes are given only for firm matches. Only some rows state a clone size, as once, few, many or a class for expanded clones.

>NA|TRBJ2-3|TRBV10-3|NA
CAISRGIPTDTQYF
TGTGCCATCAGCCGGGGGATCCCGACAGATACGCAGTATTTT
>TRBD2|TRBJ2-5|TRBV2|NA
CASSLSGETPPKYF
TGTGCCAGCAGTCTGAGCGGGGAGACCCCCCCGAAGTACTTC
>NA|TRBJ2-7|TRBV30|NA
CAWNSGGHEQYF
TGTGCCTGGAATTCTGGGGGCCACGAGCAGTACTTC
>TRBD1|TRBJ1-2|TRBV18|NA
CASSPPGQITYGYTF
TGTGCCAGCTCACCACCGGGACAGATAACCTATGGCTACACCTTC
>NA|TRBJ2-7|TRBV11-3|NA
CASSLNPSDEQYF
TGTGCCAGCAGCTTAAACCCGTCGGACGAGCAGTACTTC
>NA|TRBJ1-5|TRBV3-1/TRBV3-2|NA
CASSPQGGNQPQHF
TGTGCCAGCAGCCCCCAGGGTGGCAATCAGCCCCAGCATTTT
>NA|TRBJ2-2|TRBV19|NA
CASSISLTTANTGELFF
TGTGCCAGTAGTATTAGTTTAACGACAGCGAACACCGGGGAGCTGTTTTTT
>NA|TRBJ1-2|TRBV6-2/TRBV6-3|NA
CASSNGGGYTF
TGTGCCAGCAGCAACGGCGGTGGCTACACCTTC
>NA|TRBJ2-2|TRBV11-3|NA
CASSLGGHGELFF
TGTGCCAGCAGCTTGGGGGGGCACGGGGAGCTGTTTTTT
>NA|TRBJ2-1|TRBV19|NA
CATAQGFHVVNSYNEQFF
TGTGCCACCGCGCAGGGGTTCCACGTAGTCAACTCCTACAATGAGCAGTTCTTC
>TRBD1|TRBJ1-6|TRBV7-9|once
CASSPGTGGNSPLHF
TGTGCCAGCAGCCCTGGGACAGGGGGCAATTCACCCCTCCACTTT
>NA|TRBJ2-1|TRBV7-9|NA
CASSRSFRNNEQFF
TGTGCCAGCAGCCGGTCGTTCAGGAACAATGAGCAGTTCTTC
>NA|TRBJ2-5|TRBV4-3|NA
CASSQGVQGQTQYF
TGCGCCAGCAGCCAAGGGGTACAGGGTCAGACCCAGTACTTC
>TRBD2|TRBJ2-7|TRBV5-1|NA
CASSLTSGGTHYEQYF
TGCGCCAGCAGCTTGACTAGCGGGGGGACCCACTACGAGCAGTACTTC
>NA|TRBJ2-1|TRBV7-9|NA
CASSLVEGVDEQFF
TGTGCCAGCAGCTTAGTTGAGGGTGTGGATGAGCAGTTCTTC
>NA|TRBJ1-5|TRBV5-1|few
CASSRDSNQPQHF
TGCGCCAGCAGCCGAGATAGCAATCAGCCCCAGCATTTT
>NA|TRBJ1-1|TRBV11-1|NA
CASSPTANEAFF
TGTGCCAGCAGCCCGACAGCCAATGAAGCTTTCTTT
>NA|TRBJ1-2|TRBV7-8|NA
CASSLRRGYNYGYTF
TGTGCCAGCAGCTTAAGAAGGGGTTACAACTATGGCTACACCTTC
>TRBD2|TRBJ2-1|TRBV4-2|NA
CASSVSRLANEQFF
TGTGCCAGCAGCGTTTCTCGACTAGCCAATGAGCAGTTCTTC
>NA|TRBJ1-5|TRBV13|NA
CASSLGGRGDNQPQHF
TGTGCCAGCAGCTTAGGCGGGAGGGGTGACAATCAGCCCCAGCATTTT
>NA|TRBJ2-7|TRBV19|NA
CASSDSWYEQYF
TGTGCCAGTAGCGACAGTTGGTACGAGCAGTACTTC
>TRBD1|TRBJ2-7|TRBV5-8|NA
CASSRRQGSFSYEQYF
TGTGCCAGCAGCCGACGACAGGGGAGTTTCTCCTACGAGCAGTACTTC
>NA|TRBJ2-5|TRBV3-1/TRBV3-2|NA
CASSSFLDSWRSETQYF
TGTGCCAGCAGCTCCTTTCTGGACAGCTGGAGATCAGAGACCCAGTACTTC
>TRBD1|TRBJ2-3|TRBV4-3|NA
CASSQDRGDTQYF
TGCGCCAGCAGCCAGGACAGGGGGGATACGCAGTATTTT
>NA|TRBJ2-7|TRBV12-2|NA
CASRPEGMCHEQYF
TGTGCAAGCCGCCCGGAGGGCATGTGCCACGAGCAGTACTTC
>TRBD1|TRBJ1-1|TRBV3-1/TRBV3-2|NA
CASSPSFRGHSTEAFF
TGTGCCAGCAGCCCCAGCTTCAGGGGGCATTCTACTGAAGCTTTCTTT
>TRBD1|TRBJ2-7|TRBV11-2|NA
CASSLYRGRPSGQYF
TGTGCCAGCAGCCTTTACAGGGGCCGCCCTTCCGGGCAGTACTTC
>TRBD1|TRBJ1-5|TRBV2|NA
CASSAGQGSSQPQHF
TGTGCCAGCAGCGCCGGACAGGGGTCGTCACAGCCCCAGCATTTT
>NA|TRBJ1-2|TRBV30|NA
CAWEALEGGYGYTF
TGTGCCTGGGAGGCACTCGAGGGTGGCTATGGCTACACCTTC
>TRBD2|TRBJ2-5|TRBV5-1|once
CASSFAGDEETQYF
TGCGCCAGCAGCTTCGCGGGGGACGAAGAGACCCAGTACTTC
>TRBD1|TRBJ2-2|TRBV24-1|NA
CATSDPQGATAGELFF
TGTGCCACCAGTGACCCACAGGGGGCTACGGCCGGGGAGCTGTTTTTT
>NA|TRBJ2-7|TRBV9|NA
CASSVAASALGYEQYF
TGTGCCAGCAGCGTAGCGGCGTCCGCCCTCGGGTACGAGCAGTACTTC
>NA|TRBJ1-5|TRBV7-9|NA
CASSSAGLLHGNNQPQHF
TGTGCCAGCAGCTCCGCGGGACTCCTACACGGGAACAATCAGCCCCAGCATTTT
>TRBD2|TRBJ2-7|TRBV4-2|few
CASSRGGAYEQYF
TGTGCCAGCAGCCGCGGGGGTGCCTACGAGCAGTACTTC
>TRBD1|TRBJ1-2|TRBV18|NA
CASSPPTGILYGYTF
TGTGCCAGCTCACCACCGACAGGGATCCTCTATGGCTACACCTTC
>TRBD2|TRBJ2-3|TRBV5-6|NA
CASSARAAGGSTDTQYF
TGTGCCAGCAGCGCCCGGGCCGCGGGGGGAAGCACAGATACGCAGTATTTT
>TRBD1|TRBJ2-1|TRBV3-1/TRBV3-2|once
CASSHLSRDRGWGNEQFF
TGTGCCAGCAGCCACCTATCCCGGGACAGGGGATGGGGCAATGAGCAGTTCTTC
>NA|TRBJ2-5|TRBV3-1/TRBV3-2|NA
CASSQGSGGVGETQYF
TGTGCCAGCAGCCAAGGGAGTGGCGGGGTGGGAGAGACCCAGTACTTC
>NA|TRBJ2-4|TRBV19|few
CASSPQIENIQYF
TGTGCCAGTAGTCCTCAGATTGAAAACATTCAGTACTTC
>NA|TRBJ2-3|TRBV9|NA
CASSVGGGDSTDTQYF
TGTGCCAGCAGCGTAGGAGGGGGGGATAGCACAGATACGCAGTATTTT
>TRBD1|TRBJ1-2|TRBV7-9|few
CASSLSRDRANYGYTF
TGTGCCAGCAGCTTATCGAGGGACAGAGCTAACTATGGCTACACCTTC
>NA|TRBJ2-7|TRBV6-6|NA
CASSHPGLGYEQYF
TGTGCCAGCAGTCATCCGGGACTGGGGTACGAGCAGTACTTC
>TRBD1|TRBJ1-1|TRBV15|NA
CATSGAGGTGTEAFF
TGTGCCACCAGCGGAGCGGGCGGGACAGGTACCGAAGCTTTCTTT
>TRBD2|TRBJ2-3|TRBV9|NA
CASSPTTSGGPTDTQYF
TGTGCCAGCAGCCCGACAACTAGCGGGGGGCCCACAGATACGCAGTATTTT
>NA|TRBJ2-3|TRBV11-2|few
CASSLSGSLRTDTQYF
TGTGCCAGCAGCTTGTCTGGCTCCCTTCGCACAGATACGCAGTATTTT